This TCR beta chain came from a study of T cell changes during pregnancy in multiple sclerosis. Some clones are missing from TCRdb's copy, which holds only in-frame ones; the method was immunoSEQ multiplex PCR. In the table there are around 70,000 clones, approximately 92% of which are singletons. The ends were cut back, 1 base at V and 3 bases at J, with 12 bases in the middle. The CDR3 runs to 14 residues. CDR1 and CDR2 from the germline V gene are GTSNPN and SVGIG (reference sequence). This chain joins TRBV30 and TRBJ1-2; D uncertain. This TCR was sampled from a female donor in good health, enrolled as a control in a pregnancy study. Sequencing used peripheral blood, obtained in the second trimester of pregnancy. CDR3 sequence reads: CAWSELLEDYGYTF. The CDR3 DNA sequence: TGTGCCTGGAGTGAACTTCTGGAGGACTATGGCTACACCTTC. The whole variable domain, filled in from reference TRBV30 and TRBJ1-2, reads SQTIHQWPATLVQPVGSPLSLECTVEGTSNPNLYWYRQAAGRGLQLLFYSVGIGQISSEVPQNLSASRPQDRQFILSSKKLLLSDSGFYLCAWSELLEDYGYTFGSGTRLTVV.